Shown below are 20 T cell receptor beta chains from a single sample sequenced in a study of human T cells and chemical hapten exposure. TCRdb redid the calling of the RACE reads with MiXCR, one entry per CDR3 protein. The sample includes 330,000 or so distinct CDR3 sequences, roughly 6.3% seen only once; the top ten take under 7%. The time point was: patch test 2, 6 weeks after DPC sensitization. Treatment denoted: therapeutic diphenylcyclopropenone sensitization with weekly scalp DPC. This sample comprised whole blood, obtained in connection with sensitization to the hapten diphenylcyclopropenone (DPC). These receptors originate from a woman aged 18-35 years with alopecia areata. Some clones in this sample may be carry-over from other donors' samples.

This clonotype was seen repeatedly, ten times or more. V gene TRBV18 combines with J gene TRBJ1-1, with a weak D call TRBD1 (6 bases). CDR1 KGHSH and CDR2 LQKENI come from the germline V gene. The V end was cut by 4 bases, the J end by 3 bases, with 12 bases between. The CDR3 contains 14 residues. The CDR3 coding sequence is TGTGCCAGCTCACGCGCGGGGGCTGACACTGAAGCTTTCTTT. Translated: CASSRAGADTEAFF.

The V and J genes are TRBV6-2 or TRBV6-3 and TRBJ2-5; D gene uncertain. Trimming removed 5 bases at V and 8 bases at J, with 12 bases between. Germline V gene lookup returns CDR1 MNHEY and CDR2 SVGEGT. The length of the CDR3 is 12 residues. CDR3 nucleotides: TGTGCCAGCAGTCATCCCCAAGGAACCCAGTACTTC. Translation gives CASSHPQGTQYF.

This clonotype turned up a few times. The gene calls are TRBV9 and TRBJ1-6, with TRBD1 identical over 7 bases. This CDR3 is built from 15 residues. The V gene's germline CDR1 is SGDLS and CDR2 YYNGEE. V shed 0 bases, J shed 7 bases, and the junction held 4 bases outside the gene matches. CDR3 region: CASSVEGGSNSPLHF. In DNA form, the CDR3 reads TGTGCCAGCAGCGTAGAAGGGGGCTCAAATTCACCCCTCCACTTT.

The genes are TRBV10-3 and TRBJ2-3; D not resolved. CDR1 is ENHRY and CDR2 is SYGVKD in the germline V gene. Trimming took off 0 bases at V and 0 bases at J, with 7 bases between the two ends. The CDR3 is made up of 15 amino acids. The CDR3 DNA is TGTGCCATCAGTGAGTCGGAAATGAGCACAGATACGCAGTATTTT. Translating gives CAISESEMSTDTQYF.

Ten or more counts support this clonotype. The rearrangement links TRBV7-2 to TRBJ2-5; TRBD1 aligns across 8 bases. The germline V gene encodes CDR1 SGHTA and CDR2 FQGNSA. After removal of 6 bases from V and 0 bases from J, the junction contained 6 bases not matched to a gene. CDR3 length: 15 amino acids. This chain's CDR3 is CASSVQGAHQETQYF. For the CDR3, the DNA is TGTGCCAGCAGTGTGCAGGGGGCCCACCAAGAGACCCAGTACTTC.

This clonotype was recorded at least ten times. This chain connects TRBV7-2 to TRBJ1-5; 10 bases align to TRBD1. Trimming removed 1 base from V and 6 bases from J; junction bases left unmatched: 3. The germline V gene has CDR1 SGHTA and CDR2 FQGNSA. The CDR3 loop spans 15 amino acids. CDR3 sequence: CASSLGGTGVQPQHF. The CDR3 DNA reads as TGTGCCAGCAGCTTAGGAGGGACAGGGGTTCAGCCCCAGCATTTT.

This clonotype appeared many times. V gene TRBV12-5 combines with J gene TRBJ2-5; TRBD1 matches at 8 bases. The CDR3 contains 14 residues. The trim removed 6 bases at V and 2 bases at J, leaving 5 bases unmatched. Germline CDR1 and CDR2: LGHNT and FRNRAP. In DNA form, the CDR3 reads TGTGCTAGTGGACCGGGACAGGCACAAGAGACCCAGTACTTC. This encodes CASGPGQAQETQYF. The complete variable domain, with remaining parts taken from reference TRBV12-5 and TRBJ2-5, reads DARVTQTPRHKVTEMGQEVTMRCQPILGHNTVFWYRQTMMQGLELLAYFRNRAPLDDSGMPKDRFSAEMPDATLATLKIQPSEPRDSAVYFCASGPGQAQETQYFGPGTRLLVL.

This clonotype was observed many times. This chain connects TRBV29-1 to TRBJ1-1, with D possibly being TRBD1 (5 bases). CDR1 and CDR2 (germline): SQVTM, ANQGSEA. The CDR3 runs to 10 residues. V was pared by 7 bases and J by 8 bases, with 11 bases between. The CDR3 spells CSGRGSEAFF. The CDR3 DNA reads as TGCAGCGGGCGGGGCTCAGAAGCTTTCTTT.

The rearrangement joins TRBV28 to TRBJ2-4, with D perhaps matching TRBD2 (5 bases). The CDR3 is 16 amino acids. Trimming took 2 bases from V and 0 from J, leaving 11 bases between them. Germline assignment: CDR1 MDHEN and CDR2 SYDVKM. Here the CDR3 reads CASSLAGPLAKNIQYF. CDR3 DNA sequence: TGTGCCAGCAGTTTAGCGGGCCCCCTAGCCAAAAACATTCAGTACTTC.

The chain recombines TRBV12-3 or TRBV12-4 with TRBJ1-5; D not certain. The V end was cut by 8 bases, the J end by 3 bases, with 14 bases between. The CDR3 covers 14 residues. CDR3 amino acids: CASGMTGPNQPQHF. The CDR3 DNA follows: TGTGCCAGCGGAATGACGGGTCCCAATCAGCCCCAGCATTTT.

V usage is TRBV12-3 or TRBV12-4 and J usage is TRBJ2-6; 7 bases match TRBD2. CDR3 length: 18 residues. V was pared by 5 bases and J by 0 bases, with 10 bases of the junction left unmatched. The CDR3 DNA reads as TGTGCCAGCAGTCCTCGGGTAGCGGGCCCCTCTGGGGCCAACGTCCTGACTTTC. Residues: CASSPRVAGPSGANVLTF.

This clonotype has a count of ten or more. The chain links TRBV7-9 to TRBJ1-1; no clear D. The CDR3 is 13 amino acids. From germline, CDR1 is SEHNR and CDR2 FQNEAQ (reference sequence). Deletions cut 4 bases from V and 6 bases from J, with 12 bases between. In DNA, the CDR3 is TGTGCCAGCAGCTCGGATCCTGGCTCTGAAGCTTTCTTT. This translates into CASSSDPGSEAFF.

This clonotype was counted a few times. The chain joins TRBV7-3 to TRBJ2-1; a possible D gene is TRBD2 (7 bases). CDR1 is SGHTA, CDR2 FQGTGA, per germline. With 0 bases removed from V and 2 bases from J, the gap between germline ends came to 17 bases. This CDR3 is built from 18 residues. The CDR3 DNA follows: TGTGCCAGCAGCTTAACTTCCGCGGGGGCCCTACCCTACAATGAGCAGTTCTTC. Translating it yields CASSLTSAGALPYNEQFF.

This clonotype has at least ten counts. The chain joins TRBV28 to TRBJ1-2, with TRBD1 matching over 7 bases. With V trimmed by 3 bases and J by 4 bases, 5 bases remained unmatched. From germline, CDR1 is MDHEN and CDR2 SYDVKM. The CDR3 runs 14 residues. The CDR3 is CASSFSAGGYGYTF. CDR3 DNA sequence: TGTGCCAGCAGTTTCTCAGCAGGGGGCTATGGCTACACCTTC.

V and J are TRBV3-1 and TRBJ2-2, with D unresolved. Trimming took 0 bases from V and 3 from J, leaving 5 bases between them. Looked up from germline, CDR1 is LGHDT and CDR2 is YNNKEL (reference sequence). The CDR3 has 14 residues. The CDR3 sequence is CASSQEAYTGELFF. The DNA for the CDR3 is TGTGCCAGCAGCCAAGAAGCTTACACCGGGGAGCTGTTTTTT.

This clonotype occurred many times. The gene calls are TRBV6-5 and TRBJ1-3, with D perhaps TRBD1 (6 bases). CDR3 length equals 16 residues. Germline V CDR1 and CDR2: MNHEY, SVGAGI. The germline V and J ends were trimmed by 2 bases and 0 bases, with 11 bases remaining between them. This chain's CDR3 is CASSYGDRSSGNTIYF. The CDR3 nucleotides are TGTGCCAGCAGTTACGGCGACAGGAGCTCTGGAAACACCATATATTTT.

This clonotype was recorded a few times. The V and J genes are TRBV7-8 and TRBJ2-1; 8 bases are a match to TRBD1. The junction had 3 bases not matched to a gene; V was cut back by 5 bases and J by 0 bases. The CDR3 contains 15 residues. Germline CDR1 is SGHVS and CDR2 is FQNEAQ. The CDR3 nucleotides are TGTGCCAGCAGCCCGGACAGGGCCTCCTACAATGAGCAGTTCTTC. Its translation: CASSPDRASYNEQFF.

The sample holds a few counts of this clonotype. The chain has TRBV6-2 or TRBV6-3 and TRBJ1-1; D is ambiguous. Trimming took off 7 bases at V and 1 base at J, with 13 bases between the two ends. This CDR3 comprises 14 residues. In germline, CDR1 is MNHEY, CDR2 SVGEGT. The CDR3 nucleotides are TGTGCCAGCACCTTACCGGGTCCGAACACTGAAGCTTTCTTT. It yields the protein CASTLPGPNTEAFF.

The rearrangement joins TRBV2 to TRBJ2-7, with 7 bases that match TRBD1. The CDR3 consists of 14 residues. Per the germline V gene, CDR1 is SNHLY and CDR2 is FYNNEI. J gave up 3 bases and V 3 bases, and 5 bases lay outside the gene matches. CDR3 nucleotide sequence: TGTGCCAGCAGTGAGATCCAGGGGGACTACGAGCAGTACTTC. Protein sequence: CASSEIQGDYEQYF.

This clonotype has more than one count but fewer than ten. The CDR3 loop reads CASNTGGTQPQHF. Here the CDR3 DNA reads TGTGCCAGCAATACAGGGGGCACGCAGCCCCAGCATTTT. J is TRBJ1-5 and V is TRBV12-3 or TRBV12-4, with TRBD1 matching over 9 bases. Germline trimming cut 7 bases from V and 7 bases from J; bases unmatched to any gene: 5. The CDR3 loop spans 13 amino acids.